The TCR beta chain described here comes from a study of blood T cell repertoires in COVID-19. Across the study: Sites across the United States, Italy and Spain contributed samples from acute and convalescent COVID-19.

The germline CDR1 and CDR2 sequences are SGHTA and FQGTGA. The CDR3 contains 13 residues. V was trimmed by 0 bases and J by 2 bases, leaving 5 bases between them. Allocation to cohorts depended on clinical history reported by the participants. Data came from immunoSEQ multiplex PCR; TCRdb stores just in-frame clones and leaves some out. The table has some 150,000 clones, 70% to 85% seen once; the top ten hold approximately 1.6%. What was sequenced was PBMCs or T cells enriched from blood (not recorded which). This TCR was recovered from a woman aged 18-29 years who had been exposed to COVID-19. The rearrangement joins TRBV7-3 to TRBJ2-7; D not certain. The CDR3 spells CASSLTPAYEQYF. CDR3 DNA: TGTGCCAGCAGCTTAACACCGGCCTACGAGCAGTACTTC.